The next 3 T cell receptor beta chains were all read from a single sample in a study of OX40 agonist ivuxolimab in advanced cancers. Produced via immunoSEQ multiplex PCR; TCRdb's table is partial and in-frame only. The data hold tens of thousands of clones, with 82% observed a single time. The sample was CD4+ or CD8+ T cells sorted from blood, taken in a trial of the OX40 agonist ivuxolimab. The receptors were gathered from an adult with an advanced solid tumor such as melanoma, head and neck, liver or kidney cancer.

The chain recombines TRBV7-2 with TRBJ2-7; D tentatively fits TRBD1 or TRBD2 (5 bases each). Trimming removed 4 bases from V and 0 bases from J, with 16 bases in between. The V gene's germline CDR1 is SGHTA and CDR2 FQGNSA. This CDR3 is built from 16 residues. The CDR3 nucleotides are TGTGCCAGCAGCTCTACCGGGACGTTGGGCTCCTACGAGCAGTACTTC. The encoded protein is CASSSTGTLGSYEQYF.

V is TRBV9 and J is TRBJ1-4; D is unresolved. The germline V gene has CDR1 SGDLS and CDR2 YYNGEE. The CDR3 is 13 residues long. The V end was cut by 3 bases, the J end by 8 bases, with 11 bases between. CDR3 residues: CASSGEDLEKLFF. The DNA of the CDR3 is TGTGCCAGCAGCGGGGAAGATCTGGAAAAACTGTTTTTT.

V gene TRBV5-1 combines with J gene TRBJ2-3; D gene uncertain. CDR3 length equals 15 residues. V lost 0 bases and J 2 bases, leaving 10 bases between the germline ends. The germline gives CDR1 SGHRS, CDR2 YFSETQ. Here the CDR3 DNA reads TGCGCCAGCAGCTTGGGCTCGGTCGTCACAGATACGCAGTATTTT. The encoded protein is CASSLGSVVTDTQYF.